This T cell receptor beta chain was identified in a study of regulatory T cells in long-lasting Graves disease. Relying on iRepertoire HTBI primers and Arm-PCR of CDR3 regions, the team built TCR beta libraries. TCRdb reprocessed the multiplex PCR reads via MiXCR and lists one record per CDR3 protein. Here the sample spans roughly 560,000 distinct CDR3 sequences, more than 15% being singletons. As to time point: newly diagnosed GD, antithyroid drugs for less than 3 months. Scientists built the TCR library using RNA that was extracted from PBMCs. A peripheral blood sample, 8 to 10 milliliters in volume, was drawn into EDTA tubes. This clonotype was counted between two and nine times. The CDR3 covers 17 residues. Trimming at V came to 5 bases and at J to 5 bases, leaving 16 bases not matched to a gene. The germline CDR1 and CDR2 sequences are LNHDA and SQIVND (reference sequence). The data also belong to a second study, concerning T cells in Graves' hyperthyroidism and ophthalmopathy. That paper states: The TCR CDR3 was amplified in a first-round RT-PCR using the HTBI primer set.

This specimen consisted of peripheral blood mononuclear cells (PBMCs), obtained at new diagnosis, from a patient treated with antithyroid drugs. The TCR was taken from a woman aged 40-65 years with Graves disease. The gene calls are TRBV19 and TRBJ2-5; 8 bases are a match to TRBD1. This CDR3 reads CASSSRTGQSGEETQYF. The CDR3, as DNA: TGTGCCAGTAGTTCCCGGACAGGGCAATCAGGCGAGGAGACCCAGTACTTC.